A single sample is the source of the 14 T cell receptor beta chains below, sequenced in a study of CD8+CD57+ T cells in acquired aplastic anemia. By flow cytometry, patients selected for sequencing had shown an expansion of CD8+CD57+ cells. It was genomic DNA that served as the template for profiling TCR beta VDJ and CDR3. Via MiXCR, TCRdb re-called the reads, giving one row per CDR3 protein. Of just over 450,000 distinct CDR3 sequences listed, 25% to 40% were seen once; the top ten hold less than 1%. Sequencing was done on a sample of sorted CD4+, CD8+, or CD8+CD57+ T cells (not recorded which) from PBMCs. The receptor set was obtained from a human donor with aplastic anemia.

Only a few counts were recorded for this clonotype. A single base separates this from a much larger clone, so it may be a read error. J is TRBJ1-6 and V is TRBV6-1; possibly TRBD1 for D (6 bases). CDR3 length: 13 residues. The V and J ends lost 6 bases and 8 bases respectively, with 11 bases between them. Germline V gene data show CDR1 as MNHNS and CDR2 as SASEGT. CDR3 loop: CASRREGDSPLHF. CDR3 coding DNA: TGTGCCAGCAGACGAGAGGGGGATTCACCCCTCCACTTT.

This chain uses TRBV5-4 with TRBJ2-7; 13 bases agree with TRBD2. The CDR3 runs 15 residues. Unmatched junction bases numbered 4, after V lost 4 bases and J lost 3 bases. CDR1 SGHNT and CDR2 YYREEE come from the germline V gene (reference sequence). The CDR3 nucleotides read TGTGCCAGCAGCCTGGGACTAGCGGGAAACTACGAGCAGTACTTC. It translates to CASSLGLAGNYEQYF.

This clonotype has only one observation. This chain joins TRBV4-3 and TRBJ2-3; 7 nucleotides align to TRBD1. The CDR3 totals 14 residues. With 4 bases clipped from V and 2 bases from J, the junction kept 3 bases outside the gene matches. CDR1 is LGHNA, CDR2 YSLEER, per germline. In nucleotides, the CDR3 is TGCGCCAGCAGCCCCAGGGGGACCACAGATACGCAGTATTTT. Translating it yields CASSPRGTTDTQYF.

A remark on this clonotype: Since a much larger clone is just one base distant, this may be a read error. This chain links TRBV2 with TRBJ2-7; D not resolved. V lost 5 bases and J 7 bases, leaving 9 bases between the germline ends. The CDR3 length is 11 residues. The germline V gene has CDR1 SNHLY and CDR2 FYNNEI. CDR3 sequence: CASSFLYEQYF. The CDR3 DNA reads as TGTGCCAGCAGTTTTTTATATGAGCAGTACTTC.

The rearrangement joins TRBV7-2 to TRBJ1-6, with D possibly matching TRBD1 (5 bases). The germline V gene encodes CDR1 SGHTA and CDR2 FQGNSA. V dropped 10 bases and J dropped 6 bases, with 16 bases sitting between them. CDR3 size: 14 residues. The CDR3: CATSSGGINSPLHF. CDR3 DNA sequence: TGTGCCACCTCGAGTGGGGGGATTAATTCACCCCTCCACTTT.

V and J are TRBV5-1 and TRBJ2-3, with D perhaps TRBD2 (7 bases). Germline assignment: CDR1 SGHRS and CDR2 YFSETQ. V shed 0 bases and J shed 5 bases, with 13 bases lying between them. The CDR3 loop spans 15 amino acids. CDR3: CASSLGGGQVDTQYF. The CDR3 DNA is TGCGCCAGCAGCTTGGGGGGGGGCCAGGTAGATACGCAGTATTTT. The entire variable domain, with the rest obtained from reference TRBV5-1 and TRBJ2-3, is as follows: KAGVTQTPRYLIKTRGQQVTLSCSPISGHRSVSWYQQTPGQGLQFLFEYFSETQRNKGNFPGRFSGRQFSNSRSEMNVSTLELGDSALYLCASSLGGGQVDTQYFGPGTRLTVL.

This clonotype was detected only a few times. The junction departs from germline at one end; a sequencing error may be responsible. CDR3: CASSLGLAVSYEQYF. DNA for the CDR3: TGTGCCAGCAGTCTGGGACTAGCGGTCTCCTACGAGCAGTACTTC. The chain is built from TRBV10-3 and TRBJ2-7; 11 bases fit TRBD2. Germline V CDR1 and CDR2: ENHRY, SYGVKD. CDR3 size: 15 residues.

The chain joins TRBV6-1 to TRBJ1-6, with TRBD1 as a possible D gene (5 bases). The CDR3 runs to 14 residues. The V end lost 7 bases, the J end lost 9 bases, and 16 bases lay between the germline ends. Per germline, CDR1 MNHNS and CDR2 SASEGT. The CDR3: CASIRGGETSPLHF. The CDR3 DNA is TGTGCCAGCATCCGGGGGGGGGAGACTTCACCCCTCCACTTT.

The CDR3 DNA reads as TGCAGTGCTAGAAAACTAGCGGGAGGGTACAATGAGCAGTTCTTC. It specifies CSARKLAGGYNEQFF. The chain carries TRBV20-1 and TRBJ2-1; TRBD2 aligns across 13 bases. Per germline, CDR1 DFQATT and CDR2 SNEGSKA (reference sequence). Trimming cost V 2 bases and J 4 bases; bases outside gene matches: 2. The CDR3 loop spans 15 amino acids.

The chain combines TRBV7-3 with TRBJ2-5, with TRBD2 as a possible D gene (5 bases). Germline assignment: CDR1 SGHTA and CDR2 FQGTGA. Trimming removed 4 bases at V and 5 bases at J, with 20 bases between. The CDR3 loop spans 16 amino acids. CDR3 nucleotide sequence: TGTGCCAGCAGCTCCGAGGGTGGCGGTGGGTGGGAGACCCAGTACTTC. Translating it yields CASSSEGGGGWETQYF.

In this sample, this clonotype turned up once. The chain has TRBV2 and TRBJ2-7, with a tentative D call TRBD2 (6 bases). The V end was cut by 4 bases, the J end by 6 bases, with 19 bases between. Germline CDR1 reads SNHLY; CDR2 reads FYNNEI. This CDR3 is built from 15 residues. The DNA for the CDR3 is TGTGCCAGCAGTGTGGAGGCAGGGCGGGGAAGCGAGCAGTACTTC. The encoded protein is CASSVEAGRGSEQYF.

The chain joins TRBV2 to TRBJ1-5, with 11 nucleotides matching TRBD1. The germline CDR1 and CDR2 sequences are SNHLY and FYNNEI. This CDR3 is 15 amino acids long. Trimming cost V 6 bases and J 5 bases; bases outside gene matches: 6. This CDR3 reads CASSLGQGADQPQHF. The CDR3 coding sequence is TGTGCCAGCAGCCTAGGACAGGGGGCTGATCAGCCCCAGCATTTT. Using reference TRBV2 and TRBJ1-5 for the parts outside the CDR3, the full variable domain is EPEVTQTPSHQVTQMGQEVILRCVPISNHLYFYWYRQILGQKVEFLVSFYNNEISEKSEIFDDQFSVERPDGSNFTLKIRSTKLEDSAMYFCASSLGQGADQPQHFGDGTRLSIL.

The V gene is TRBV25-1, the J gene TRBJ1-3; possibly TRBD1 for D (5 bases). Germline CDR1 MGHDK, CDR2 SYGVNS. With 5 bases removed from V and 2 bases from J, the gap between germline ends came to 10 bases. The CDR3 has 14 residues. The DNA of the CDR3 is TGTGCCAGCAGTTTATTGGGACCTGGAAACACCATATATTTT. This gives the protein CASSLLGPGNTIYF.

In its sample, this clonotype was seen a few times. This chain links TRBV14 with TRBJ2-7, with 8 bases fitting TRBD1. This CDR3 is 21 amino acids long. The V segment lost 3 bases and the J segment 1 base; nucleotides outside the gene matches: 23. Germline CDR1 is SGHDN and CDR2 is FVKESK. The CDR3 here is CASSHHAGGEVPGPRSYEQYF. For the CDR3, the DNA is TGTGCCAGCAGCCATCACGCAGGGGGCGAGGTCCCCGGGCCGCGGTCCTACGAGCAGTACTTC.